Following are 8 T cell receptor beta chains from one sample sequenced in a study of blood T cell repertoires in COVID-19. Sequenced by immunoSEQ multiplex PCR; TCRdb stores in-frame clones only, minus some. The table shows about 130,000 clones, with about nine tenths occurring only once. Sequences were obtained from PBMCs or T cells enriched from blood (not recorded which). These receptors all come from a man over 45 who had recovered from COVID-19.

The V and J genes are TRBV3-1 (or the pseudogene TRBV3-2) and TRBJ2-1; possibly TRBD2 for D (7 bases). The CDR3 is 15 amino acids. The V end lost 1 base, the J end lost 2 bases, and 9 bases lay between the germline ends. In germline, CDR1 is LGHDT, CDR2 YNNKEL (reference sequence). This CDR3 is CASSQGGGPYNEQFF. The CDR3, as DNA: TGTGCCAGCAGCCAAGGGGGGGGCCCCTACAATGAGCAGTTCTTC.

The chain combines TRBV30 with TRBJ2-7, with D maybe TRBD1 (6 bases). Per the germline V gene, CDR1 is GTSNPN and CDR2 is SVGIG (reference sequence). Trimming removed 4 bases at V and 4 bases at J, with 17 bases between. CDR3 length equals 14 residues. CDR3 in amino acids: CAWTQGGVLYEQYF. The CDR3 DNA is TGTGCCTGGACCCAAGGGGGAGTTCTGTACGAGCAGTACTTC.

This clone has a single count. The CDR3 protein is CASSLDSEADTQYF. The CDR3 coding sequence is TGTGCCAGCAGCTTAGATAGCGAAGCAGATACGCAGTATTTT. This chain uses TRBV7-8 with TRBJ2-3; D may be TRBD2 (5 bases). Looked up from germline, CDR1 is SGHVS and CDR2 is FQNEAQ. The CDR3 runs to 14 residues. The V end was cut by 1 base, the J end by 4 bases, with 9 bases between.

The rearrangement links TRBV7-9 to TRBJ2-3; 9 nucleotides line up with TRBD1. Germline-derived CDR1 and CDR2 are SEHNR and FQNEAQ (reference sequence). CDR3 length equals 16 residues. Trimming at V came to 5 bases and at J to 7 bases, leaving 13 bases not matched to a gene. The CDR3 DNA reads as TGTGCCAGCAGCGCTTCCGGGACAGGGTATCCCCATACGCAGTATTTT. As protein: CASSASGTGYPHTQYF. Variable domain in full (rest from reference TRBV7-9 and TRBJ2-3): DTGVSQNPRHKITKRGQNVTFRCDPISEHNRLYWYRQTLGQGPEFLTYFQNEAQLEKSRLLSDRFSAERPKGSFSTLEIQRTEQGDSAMYLCASSASGTGYPHTQYFGPGTRLTVL.

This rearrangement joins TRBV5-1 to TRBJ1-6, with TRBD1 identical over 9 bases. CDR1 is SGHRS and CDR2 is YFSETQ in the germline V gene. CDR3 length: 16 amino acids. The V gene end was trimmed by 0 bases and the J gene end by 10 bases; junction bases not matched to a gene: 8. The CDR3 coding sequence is TGCGCCAGCAGCTTGGCCGGGACAGGGCGGGGCTCACCCCTCCACTTT. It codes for CASSLAGTGRGSPLHF.

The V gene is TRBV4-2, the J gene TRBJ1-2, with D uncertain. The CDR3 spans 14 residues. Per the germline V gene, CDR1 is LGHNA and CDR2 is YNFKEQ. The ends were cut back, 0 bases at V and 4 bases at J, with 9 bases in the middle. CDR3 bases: TGTGCCAGCAGCCAAGATAAGGCGGGCTATGGCTACACCTTC. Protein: CASSQDKAGYGYTF.

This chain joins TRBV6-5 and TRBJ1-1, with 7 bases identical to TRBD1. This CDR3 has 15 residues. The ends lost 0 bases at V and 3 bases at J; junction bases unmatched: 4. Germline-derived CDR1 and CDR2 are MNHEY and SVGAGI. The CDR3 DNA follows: TGTGCCAGCAGTTACTCTTACAGGGGATACACTGAAGCTTTCTTT. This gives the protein CASSYSYRGYTEAFF.

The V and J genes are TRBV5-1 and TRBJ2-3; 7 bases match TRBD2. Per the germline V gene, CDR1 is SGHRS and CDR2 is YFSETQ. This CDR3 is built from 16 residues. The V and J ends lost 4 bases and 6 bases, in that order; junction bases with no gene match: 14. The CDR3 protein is CASSLPLLADRDTQYF. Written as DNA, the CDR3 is TGCGCCAGCAGCCTTCCCCTTCTAGCGGACCGGGATACGCAGTATTTT.